The next 21 T cell receptor beta chains were all read from a single sample in a study of blood T cell repertoires in COVID-19 (dated by TCRdb to the early 2020s). Library method: the immunoSEQ multiplex PCR assay. Entries here come from immuneACCESS through TCRdb and include only in-frame sequences with V and J called. Some clones fail to appear in such tables; in the studies checked, an unresolved V gene covers under half of the shortfall, and the cause of the remainder is unknown. This sample comprises approximately 26,000 clones, roughly 84% of them detected only once. Clones ranked in the top ten supply roughly 13% of the sample. Sequenced sample: peripheral blood. The receptors stem from a human donor in a cohort sampled during active COVID-19. The donor label of this sample is uncertain.

CDR3: CASSLTGGDTQYF. The CDR3 nucleotides read TGTGCCAGCAGTTTAACGGGGGGAGATACGCAGTATTTT. This chain uses TRBV27 with TRBJ2-3; 7 nucleotides agree with TRBD2. Germline V CDR1 and CDR2: MNHEY, SMNVEV (reference sequence). The CDR3 is 13 amino acids. The ends lost 2 bases at V and 5 bases at J; junction bases unmatched: 1.

J is TRBJ1-1 and V is TRBV27, with a weak D call TRBD1 (5 bases). Germline lookup yields CDR1 MNHEY and CDR2 SMNVEV (reference sequence). The CDR3 runs 15 residues. Trimming removed 0 bases at V and 1 base at J, with 9 bases between. This CDR3 is CASSLSYRPNTEAFF. Written as DNA, the CDR3 is TGTGCCAGCAGTTTATCTTACAGGCCGAACACTGAAGCTTTCTTT.

The chain links TRBV3-1 (or the pseudogene TRBV3-2) to TRBJ1-3, with a tentative D call TRBD1 (5 bases). V was pared by 5 bases and J by 2 bases, with 13 bases between. The CDR3 runs to 15 residues. Germline V lookup: CDR1 LGHDT, CDR2 YNNKEL (reference sequence). The CDR3 reads CASSNTWGAGNTIYF. The DNA of the CDR3 is TGTGCCAGCAGCAATACATGGGGGGCTGGAAACACCATATATTTT.

The chain employs TRBV7-6 and TRBJ2-3, with 7 positions matching TRBD1. V shed 1 base, J shed 2 bases, and the junction held 3 bases outside the gene matches. CDR1 is SGHVS and CDR2 is FNYEAQ in the germline V gene. The CDR3 is made up of 15 amino acids. The DNA of the CDR3 is TGTGCCAGCAGCTTAGGGACAGGCTACACAGATACGCAGTATTTT. Its protein product is CASSLGTGYTDTQYF.

The rearrangement joins TRBV6-2 or TRBV6-3 to TRBJ1-5; tentative D call: TRBD1 (5 bases). The ends were cut back, 6 bases at V and 5 bases at J, with 14 bases in the middle. The germline V gene has CDR1 MNHEY and CDR2 SVGEGT. CDR3 size: 14 residues. The CDR3 DNA reads as TGTGCCAGCAGCTTTTACAGGTTGTATCAGCCCCAGCATTTT. As protein: CASSFYRLYQPQHF.

This chain uses TRBV19 with TRBJ2-5; D possibly corresponds to TRBD1 (6 bases). CDR1 LNHDA and CDR2 SQIVND come from the germline V gene (reference sequence). The V end lost 4 bases, the J end lost 4 bases, and 10 bases lay between the germline ends. The CDR3 has 13 amino acids. CDR3 sequence: CASSTGVRETQYF. The CDR3 region has the DNA TGTGCCAGTAGTACAGGGGTCCGAGAGACCCAGTACTTC.

The chain joins TRBV12-3 or TRBV12-4 to TRBJ2-5; D perhaps matches TRBD1 (6 bases). V lost 2 bases, J lost 4 bases, and 8 bases lay in between. The CDR3 runs to 13 residues. In DNA, the CDR3 is TGTGCCAGCAGTTTAACAGGGATAGAGACCCAGTACTTC. Protein product: CASSLTGIETQYF.

The chain employs TRBV9 and TRBJ2-6; 9 positions agree with TRBD2. From germline, CDR1 is SGDLS and CDR2 YYNGEE. There are 19 residues in the CDR3. V shed 0 bases, J shed 2 bases, and the junction held 9 bases outside the gene matches. The CDR3 region is CASSVGGGRGSAGANVLTF. As DNA, the CDR3 is TGTGCCAGCAGCGTAGGCGGCGGGAGGGGTTCTGCTGGGGCCAACGTCCTGACTTTC.

The CDR3 is CSGVVGSPNTGELFF. For the CDR3, the DNA is TGCAGCGGCGTTGTGGGGAGCCCGAACACCGGGGAGCTGTTTTTT. V usage is TRBV29-1 and J usage is TRBJ2-2, with D tentatively TRBD2 (5 bases). Germline V gene lookup returns CDR1 SQVTM and CDR2 ANQGSEA. This CDR3 region has 15 residues. V lost 7 bases, J lost 0 bases, and 15 bases lay in between.

This chain uses TRBV5-1 with TRBJ1-1; D unresolved. The CDR3 has 15 amino acids. Per the germline V gene, CDR1 is SGHRS and CDR2 is YFSETQ. Trimming removed 0 bases at V and 0 bases at J, with 9 bases between. The CDR3 DNA is TGCGCCAGCAGCTTGGCAGCTGGGCTGAACACTGAAGCTTTCTTT. Amino acid sequence: CASSLAAGLNTEAFF.

The J gene is TRBJ1-2, the V gene TRBV7-2; D is perhaps TRBD1 (5 bases). This CDR3 contains 13 residues. Germline loops: CDR1 SGHTA, CDR2 FQGNSA. Trimming took 3 bases from V and 10 from J, leaving 15 bases between them. The CDR3 reads CASSFEYRSDYTF. The CDR3 DNA sequence: TGTGCCAGCAGCTTCGAATACAGGAGTGACTACACCTTC.

The rearrangement uses TRBV14 and TRBJ1-5, with no clear D. V dropped 1 base and J dropped 6 bases, with 7 bases sitting between them. Germline V lookup: CDR1 SGHDN, CDR2 FVKESK. The CDR3 sequence is 13 residues long. In nucleotides, the CDR3 is TGTGCCAGCAGCCAAGGCCTAGGTCAGCCCCAGCATTTT. Its translation is CASSQGLGQPQHF.

This chain joins TRBV24-1 and TRBJ2-1, with a weak D call TRBD2 (6 bases). V was pared by 4 bases and J by 7 bases, with 16 bases between. CDR1 and CDR2 (germline): KGHDR, SFDVKD. The CDR3 totals 15 residues. CDR3 in amino acids: CATSDPSEKGNEQFF. The DNA of the CDR3 is TGTGCCACCAGTGACCCTAGCGAGAAGGGTAATGAGCAGTTCTTC.

This chain connects TRBV3-1 (or the pseudogene TRBV3-2) to TRBJ1-2, with 8 bases identical to TRBD1. Germline CDR1 LGHDT, CDR2 YNNKEL (reference sequence). This CDR3 is 16 amino acids long. The trim removed 1 base at V and 4 bases at J, leaving 8 bases unmatched. CDR3: CASSQGNQDRAYGYTF. CDR3 sequence (DNA): TGTGCCAGCAGCCAAGGTAACCAGGACAGGGCCTATGGCTACACCTTC.

This chain links TRBV19 with TRBJ2-7, with a tentative D call TRBD2 (6 bases). V was shortened by 5 bases and J by 5 bases, with 7 bases between the two germline ends. CDR1 and CDR2 from the germline V gene are LNHDA and SQIVND (reference sequence). This CDR3 is built from 11 residues. CDR3 amino acids: CASSWRDEQYF. As DNA, the CDR3 is TGTGCCAGTAGTTGGAGGGACGAGCAGTACTTC.

The V gene is TRBV5-1, the J gene TRBJ2-7, with 9 positions matching TRBD2. Trimming at V came to 0 bases and at J to 2 bases, leaving 3 bases not matched to a gene. The germline V gene encodes CDR1 SGHRS and CDR2 YFSETQ. CDR3 length: 15 amino acids. The CDR3 nucleotides are TGCGCCAGCAGCTTGGCGTCTAGCGGGACCTACGAGCAGTACTTC. This codes for CASSLASSGTYEQYF.

V and J are TRBV2 and TRBJ2-2; D not certain. V dropped 1 base and J dropped 3 bases, with 6 bases sitting between them. The germline CDR1 and CDR2 sequences are SNHLY and FYNNEI. The CDR3 extends over 14 amino acids. The CDR3 spells CASSEGLYTGELFF. The CDR3 bases are TGTGCCAGCAGTGAAGGTCTGTACACCGGGGAGCTGTTTTTT.

The chain couples TRBV3-1 (or the pseudogene TRBV3-2) to TRBJ2-7; 10 nucleotides line up with TRBD1. CDR1 is LGHDT and CDR2 is YNNKEL in the germline V gene (reference sequence). This CDR3 is 15 amino acids long. The V gene end was trimmed by 3 bases and the J gene end by 6 bases; junction bases not matched to a gene: 8. CDR3 DNA sequence: TGTGCCAGCAGCCATCCAGGGACAGGGGTAGGCGAGCAGTACTTC. Its protein is CASSHPGTGVGEQYF.

A few counts support this clone. This chain links TRBV4-2 with TRBJ1-5, with TRBD1 identical over 8 bases. The junction had 14 bases not matched to a gene; V was cut back by 3 bases and J by 1 base. Germline V gene lookup returns CDR1 LGHNA and CDR2 YNFKEQ. The CDR3 sequence is 19 residues long. CDR3 coding DNA: TGTGCCAGCAGCCAGTCCGACAGGGGCTACGTTTCCAGCAATCAGCCCCAGCATTTT. This encodes CASSQSDRGYVSSNQPQHF.

The DNA for the CDR3 is TGCGCCAGCAGCTTGGTCGGGACACCCCTCCGGGATGAAAAACTGTTTTTT. It translates to CASSLVGTPLRDEKLFF. V is TRBV5-1 and J is TRBJ1-4; D is possibly TRBD1 (6 bases). V lost 0 bases and J 6 bases, leaving 18 bases between the germline ends. The CDR3 extends over 17 amino acids. Germline lookup yields CDR1 SGHRS and CDR2 YFSETQ.

There are a few counts of this clone. This chain joins TRBV7-2 and TRBJ2-1, with 10 bases lining up with TRBD1. The CDR3 is made up of 14 amino acids. Trimming took 4 bases from V and 9 from J; bases not matched to a gene: 6. Germline CDR1 reads SGHTA; CDR2 reads FQGNSA. DNA for the CDR3: TGTGCCAGCAGCTCGACGACAGGGGGCACTGAGCAGTTCTTC. Translating gives CASSSTTGGTEQFF.